One sample yielded the 27 T cell receptor beta chains listed below, sequenced in a study of cytomegalovirus exposure and HLA in healthy donors. The PCR employed 60 Vbeta primers together with 13 Jbeta primers. Clones were read by immunoSEQ multiplex PCR, and TCRdb kept only the in-frame ones, dropping some. The sample carries about 160,000 clones, around 76% recorded once. Sequenced input: PBMCs. These receptors came from a man between 60 and 75 years old in good health and CMV-seronegative.

In DNA, the CDR3 is TGTGCCAGCAGCACCCGCGGGCTAGCGGGAGTATACGAGCAGTACTTC. As protein: CASSTRGLAGVYEQYF. The rearrangement joins TRBV7-2 to TRBJ2-7; the match to TRBD2 covers 10 bases. In germline, CDR1 is SGHTA, CDR2 FQGNSA. The CDR3 contains 16 residues. Trimming took 5 bases from V and 4 from J; bases not matched to a gene: 11.

A few counts support this clone. J is TRBJ2-1 and V is TRBV6-5; tentative D call: TRBD1 (6 bases). The CDR3 runs 14 residues. Looked up from germline, CDR1 is MNHEY and CDR2 is SVGAGI. V lost 7 bases to trimming and J lost 5 bases, with 15 bases between them. The CDR3 DNA follows: TGTGCCAGCACAGCGCAGGACAGACACAATGAGCAGTTCTTC. It encodes CASTAQDRHNEQFF.

The chain is built from TRBV6-5 and TRBJ1-5; D is possibly TRBD1 (5 bases). V was trimmed by 5 bases and J by 11 bases, leaving 16 bases between them. The V gene's germline CDR1 is MNHEY and CDR2 SVGAGI. This CDR3 is built from 13 residues. CDR3 region: CASSETQGTSQHF. The CDR3 DNA reads as TGTGCCAGCAGTGAGACGCAGGGAACGTCCCAGCATTTT.

The rearrangement links TRBV4-2 to TRBJ1-2; 7 bases agree with TRBD1. V dropped 0 bases and J dropped 5; count of bases not matched to a gene: 6. This CDR3 contains 15 residues. The germline gives CDR1 LGHNA, CDR2 YNFKEQ. In nucleotides, the CDR3 is TGTGCCAGCAGCCAAGACGGGACAGCCATTTATGGCTACACCTTC. Amino acid sequence: CASSQDGTAIYGYTF.

This chain links TRBV6-5 with TRBJ2-7; D is possibly TRBD2 (6 bases). CDR3 size: 14 residues. V was pared by 6 bases and J by 0 bases, with 12 bases between. Per germline, CDR1 MNHEY and CDR2 SVGAGI. In DNA, the CDR3 is TGTGCCAGCAGCCTAGCGACTCCCTCCTACGAGCAGTACTTC. It specifies CASSLATPSYEQYF.

V is TRBV7-9 and J is TRBJ2-2, with 12 bases matching TRBD1. The CDR3 runs to 16 residues. The germline CDR1 and CDR2 sequences are SEHNR and FQNEAQ (reference sequence). With V trimmed by 3 bases and J by 4 bases, 3 bases remained unmatched. The CDR3: CASSLGTGGTTGELFF. The CDR3 nucleotides read TGTGCCAGCAGCTTGGGGACAGGGGGCACCACCGGGGAGCTGTTTTTT.

This chain connects TRBV19 to TRBJ2-7; TRBD1 is a possible D gene (6 bases). The V end was cut by 6 bases, the J end by 2 bases, with 17 bases between. The CDR3 runs to 15 residues. The germline V gene encodes CDR1 LNHDA and CDR2 SQIVND (reference sequence). The CDR3 is CASSAFAGDPYEQYF. CDR3 nucleotides: TGTGCCAGTAGCGCTTTTGCAGGGGATCCCTACGAGCAGTACTTC.

The chain has TRBV19 and TRBJ2-3; 9 bases are a match to TRBD1. The CDR3 contains 14 residues. Germline V lookup: CDR1 LNHDA, CDR2 SQIVND (reference sequence). V dropped 5 bases and J dropped 5; count of bases not matched to a gene: 5. As DNA, the CDR3 is TGTGCCAGTAGTCTACAGGGGGCAAAAGATACGCAGTATTTT. Translating it yields CASSLQGAKDTQYF.

The chain carries TRBV5-8 and TRBJ1-5; no reliable D call. The CDR3 is made up of 14 amino acids. The V end lost 4 bases, the J end lost 7 bases, and 15 bases lay between the germline ends. Germline lookup yields CDR1 SGHTS and CDR2 YDEGEE. CDR3 sequence (DNA): TGTGCCAGCAGCCTGATGCGGGAAGGACAGCCCCAGCATTTT. Translating it yields CASSLMREGQPQHF. Full variable domain (outside the CDR3, taken from reference TRBV5-8 and TRBJ1-5): EAGVTQSPTHLIKTRGQQATLRCSPISGHTSVYWYQQALGLGLQFLLWYDEGEERNRGNFPPRFSGRQFPNYSSELNVNALELEDSALYLCASSLMREGQPQHFGDGTRLSIL.

This chain uses TRBV11-2 with TRBJ1-4; tentative D call: TRBD1 (6 bases). V was cut by 5 bases and J by 8 bases, with 18 bases left in between. CDR1 is SGHAT and CDR2 is FQNNGV in the germline V gene. CDR3 length: 15 amino acids. CDR3 sequence: CASSHGGAGREKLFF. DNA of the CDR3: TGTGCCAGCAGCCATGGGGGGGCAGGGCGAGAAAAACTGTTTTTT.

CDR3 in DNA: TGTGCCAGCAAGCAGGGGGCGCCCTACGAGCAGTACTTC. Encoded protein: CASKQGAPYEQYF. V usage is TRBV28 and J usage is TRBJ2-5; 8 nucleotides align to TRBD1. Near its end, the DNA agrees better with TRBJ2-7, so the J call may be wrong. Per germline, CDR1 MDHEN and CDR2 SYDVKM. This CDR3 is built from 13 residues.

V and J are TRBV7-2 and TRBJ1-6; D not resolved. The CDR3 has 18 amino acids. V gave up 5 bases and J gave up 0 bases, with 17 bases separating them. From germline, CDR1 is SGHTA and CDR2 FQGNSA. The CDR3 is CASSRQEGSSSYNSPLHF. CDR3 bases: TGTGCCAGCAGCCGCCAGGAAGGTTCGAGCTCCTATAATTCACCCCTCCACTTT.

The rearrangement joins TRBV28 to TRBJ2-2; 13 positions match TRBD2. Germline CDR1 reads MDHEN; CDR2 reads SYDVKM. This CDR3 contains 16 residues. V shed 8 bases and J 4 bases; nucleotides not matched to a gene: 7. The CDR3 loop is CASRGTSGTGTGELFF. The CDR3 DNA follows: TGTGCCAGCCGGGGGACTAGCGGGACCGGCACCGGGGAGCTGTTTTTT.

The chain has TRBV7-8 and TRBJ1-4; possible D gene TRBD1, 6 bases. This CDR3 contains 16 residues. The V end lost 1 base, the J end lost 8 bases, and 17 bases lay between the germline ends. Germline V gene sequence: CDR1 SGHVS, CDR2 FQNEAQ. This CDR3 reads CASSLVGRGVAEKLFF. The CDR3 nucleotides read TGTGCCAGCAGCTTAGTGGGCAGGGGAGTGGCAGAAAAACTGTTTTTT.

V is TRBV28 and J is TRBJ1-5; the match to TRBD1 covers 10 bases. The V gene's germline CDR1 is MDHEN and CDR2 SYDVKM. The trim removed 5 bases at V and 0 bases at J, leaving 4 bases unmatched. This CDR3 has 16 residues. This CDR3 is CASSGGTGDSNQPQHF. In DNA, the CDR3 is TGTGCCAGCAGTGGCGGGACAGGGGATAGCAATCAGCCCCAGCATTTT.

The rearrangement uses TRBV5-4 and TRBJ2-2; 10 positions agree with TRBD1. V shed 5 bases, J shed 0 bases, and the junction held 4 bases outside the gene matches. Per germline, CDR1 SGHNT and CDR2 YYREEE (reference sequence). The CDR3 runs to 16 residues. The CDR3 sequence is CASSSDRGANTGELFF. In DNA, the CDR3 is TGTGCCAGCAGTTCGGACAGGGGGGCGAACACCGGGGAGCTGTTTTTT.

This rearrangement joins TRBV30 to TRBJ2-7, with 13 nucleotides matching TRBD2. V lost 8 bases to trimming and J lost 9 bases; unmatched junction nucleotides: 13. Looked up from germline, CDR1 is GTSNPN and CDR2 is SVGIG (reference sequence). The CDR3 covers 14 residues. CDR3 in DNA: TGTGCCGGGGGGACCGGGACTAGCGGGATAGTGCAGTACTTC. Residues: CAGGTGTSGIVQYF.

This clone showed up just a few times. The CDR3 coding sequence is TGTGCCAGCAGTTCTCGCCTAATTTCGGACAGGGGAAGGTTAGAGACCCAGTACTTC. This codes for CASSSRLISDRGRLETQYF. V and J are TRBV28 and TRBJ2-5; 9 positions agree with TRBD1. The CDR3 loop spans 19 amino acids. The germline V gene encodes CDR1 MDHEN and CDR2 SYDVKM. Unmatched junction bases numbered 19, after V lost 4 bases and J lost 4 bases.

A few counts support this clone. The rearrangement uses TRBV18 and TRBJ1-4; 7 bases are a match to TRBD1. V was pared by 6 bases and J by 2 bases, with 6 bases of the junction left unmatched. The CDR3 sequence is 15 residues long. The germline CDR1 and CDR2 sequences are KGHSH and LQKENI. The CDR3 bases are TGTGCCAGCTCGCCTGACAGGGTTACTAATGAAAAACTGTTTTTT. Translated: CASSPDRVTNEKLFF.

J is TRBJ2-3 and V is TRBV5-6; 15 positions match TRBD2. The trim removed 3 bases at V and 4 bases at J, leaving 6 bases unmatched. The germline gives CDR1 SGHDT, CDR2 YYEEEE. The CDR3 length is 17 residues. In DNA form, the CDR3 reads TGTGCCAGCAGCTGGACTAGCGGGGGGGCCACGGCAGATACGCAGTATTTT. The encoded protein is CASSWTSGGATADTQYF.

The chain employs TRBV7-7 and TRBJ1-2; TRBD1 is a possible D gene (6 bases). CDR1 and CDR2 from the germline V gene are SSHAT and FNYEAQ (reference sequence). The CDR3 has 15 residues. The V end was cut by 5 bases, the J end by 6 bases, with 19 bases between. CDR3 residues: CASSPRPGTGNGYTF. The CDR3 DNA is TGTGCCAGCAGCCCCCGACCGGGAACAGGGAATGGCTACACCTTC.

This chain's CDR3 is CAISPVPKNIQYF. The CDR3 bases are TGTGCCATCAGCCCGGTGCCCAAAAACATTCAGTACTTC. This rearrangement joins TRBV10-3 to TRBJ2-4; D is undetermined. CDR1 and CDR2 from the germline V gene are ENHRY and SYGVKD. V was cut by 6 bases and J by 2 bases, with 8 bases left in between. The CDR3 totals 13 residues.

The chain employs TRBV5-1 and TRBJ1-6; D is perhaps TRBD1 (5 bases). Germline-derived CDR1 and CDR2 are SGHRS and YFSETQ. The CDR3 length is 14 residues. V lost 0 bases to trimming and J lost 7 bases, with 8 bases between them. CDR3 in DNA: TGCGCCAGCAGCTTGGACGGGGGAAATTCACCCCTCCACTTT. Encoded protein: CASSLDGGNSPLHF.

V gene TRBV29-1 combines with J gene TRBJ2-3; TRBD2 agrees at 9 bases. The ends lost 5 bases at V and 3 bases at J; junction bases unmatched: 6. Germline assignment: CDR1 SQVTM and CDR2 ANQGSEA. The CDR3 contains 14 residues. The DNA of the CDR3 is TGCAGCGTTAAAGTTAGCGGGGGAACAGATACGCAGTATTTT. Translating gives CSVKVSGGTDTQYF.

The chain carries TRBV10-2 and TRBJ2-5; a weak D match, TRBD2 (6 bases). Matching the DNA end better, TRBJ2-7 makes the J call doubtful. This CDR3 has 15 residues. Germline CDR1 WSHSY, CDR2 SAAADI. Here the CDR3 reads CASSLEGSTPYEQYF. The CDR3 DNA sequence: TGCGCCAGCAGTTTGGAGGGAAGTACCCCCTACGAGCAGTACTTC.

The chain is built from TRBV7-2 and TRBJ1-1, with 7 bases lining up with TRBD1. Trimming took 5 bases from V and 1 from J; bases not matched to a gene: 7. The CDR3 has 15 residues. Germline CDR1 reads SGHTA; CDR2 reads FQGNSA. The CDR3 sequence is CASSAYRGGNTEAFF. The CDR3 DNA reads TGTGCCAGCAGCGCGTACAGGGGCGGGAACACTGAAGCTTTCTTT.

The rearrangement links TRBV28 to TRBJ2-2; 9 positions agree with TRBD1. Trimming cost V 5 bases and J 0 bases; bases outside gene matches: 7. Germline CDR1 MDHEN, CDR2 SYDVKM. This CDR3 is 17 amino acids long. For the CDR3, the DNA is TGTGCCAGCAGTACATGGGGACAGGGTGCGAACACCGGGGAGCTGTTTTTT. The encoded protein is CASSTWGQGANTGELFF.